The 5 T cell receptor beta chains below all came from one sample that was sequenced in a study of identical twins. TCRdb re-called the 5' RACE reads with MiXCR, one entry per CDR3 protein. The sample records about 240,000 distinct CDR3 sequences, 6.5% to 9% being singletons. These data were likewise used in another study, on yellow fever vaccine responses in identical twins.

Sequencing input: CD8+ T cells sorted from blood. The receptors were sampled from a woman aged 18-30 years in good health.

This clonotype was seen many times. Here the CDR3 reads CASSIGTAHEQYV. CDR3 DNA sequence: TGTGCCAGCAGCATTGGGACAGCCCACGAGCAGTACGTC. V is TRBV11-2 and J is TRBJ2-7; 7 bases are a match to TRBD1. The V gene end was trimmed by 5 bases and the J gene end by 5 bases; junction bases not matched to a gene: 6. Germline V lookup: CDR1 SGHAT, CDR2 FQNNGV. CDR3 length equals 13 residues.

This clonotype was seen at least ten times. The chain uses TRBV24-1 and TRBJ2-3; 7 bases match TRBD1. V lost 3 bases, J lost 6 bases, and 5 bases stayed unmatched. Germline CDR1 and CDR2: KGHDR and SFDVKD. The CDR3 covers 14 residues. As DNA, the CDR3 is TGTGCCACCAGTGATCCAACAGGGGCGGATACGCAGTATTTT. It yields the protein CATSDPTGADTQYF.

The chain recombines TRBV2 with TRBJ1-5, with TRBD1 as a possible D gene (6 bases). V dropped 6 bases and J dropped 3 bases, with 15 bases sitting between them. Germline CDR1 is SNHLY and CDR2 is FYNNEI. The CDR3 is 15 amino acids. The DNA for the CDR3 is TGTGCCAGCAGAGCGACAGGCGCAACCAATCAGCCCCAGCATTTT. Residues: CASRATGATNQPQHF.

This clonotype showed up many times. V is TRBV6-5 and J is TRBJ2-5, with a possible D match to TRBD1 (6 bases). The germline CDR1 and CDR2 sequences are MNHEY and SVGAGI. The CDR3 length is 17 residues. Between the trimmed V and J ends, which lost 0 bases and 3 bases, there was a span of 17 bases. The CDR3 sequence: CASSYSPTPTGKETQYF. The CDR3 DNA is TGTGCCAGCAGTTACTCCCCGACACCCACAGGGAAAGAGACCCAGTACTTC.

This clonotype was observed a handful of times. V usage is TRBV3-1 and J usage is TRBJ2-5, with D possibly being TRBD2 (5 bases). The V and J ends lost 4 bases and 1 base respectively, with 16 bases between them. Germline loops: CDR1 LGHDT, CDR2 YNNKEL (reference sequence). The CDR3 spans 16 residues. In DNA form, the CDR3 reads TGTGCCAGCAGCCCCGAGACGAACGGGGTCCAAGAGACCCAGTACTTC. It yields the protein CASSPETNGVQETQYF.